The TCR beta chain under discussion was sequenced for a study of OX40 agonist ivuxolimab in advanced cancers. Study information: With ivuxolimab, an agonistic anti-OX40 (CD134) antibody, patients were treated. The study enrolled dose-escalation patients with hepatocellular carcinoma, melanoma, renal cell or head and neck cancer.

The timepoints at which blood was sampled were baseline, cycle 4 day 1, and cycle 7 day 1. Assay: immunoSEQ multiplex PCR; the TCRdb copy retains only in-frame clones and omits some. This table holds nearly 20,000 clones, about four fifths found once. This clone was seen just once. This sequence was found in an adult with an advanced solid tumor such as melanoma, head and neck, liver or kidney cancer. Sequencing used CD4+ or CD8+ T cells sorted from blood, obtained in a trial of the OX40 agonist ivuxolimab.

This chain's CDR3 is CASSAKRGQVNEQFF. In DNA, the CDR3 is TGTGCCAGCAGCGCAAAGAGGGGACAAGTCAATGAGCAGTTCTTC. J is TRBJ2-1 and V is TRBV7-6; D perhaps matches TRBD1 (6 bases). The length of the CDR3 is 15 residues. Germline values: CDR1 SGHVS, CDR2 FNYEAQ. Trimming took off 5 bases at V and 6 bases at J, with 17 bases between the two ends.